The 20 T cell receptor beta chains in this list originate from one sample, sequenced in a study of CD8 T cells in ankylosing spondylitis. TCRdb re-derived calls from the 5' RACE reads in MiXCR, one entry per CDR3 protein. The sample has about 240,000 distinct CDR3 sequences, about 10% seen once. The specimen sequenced was blood, either unsorted or a sorted T cell fraction (not recorded which). These receptors all stem from a male donor with ankylosing spondylitis or in good health (not recorded which).

This clonotype was observed many times. The genes are TRBV7-8 and TRBJ2-3; 8 bases agree with TRBD2. Germline loops: CDR1 SGHVS, CDR2 FQNEAQ. V shed 2 bases, J shed 6 bases, and the junction held 10 bases outside the gene matches. There are 16 residues in the CDR3. The CDR3 protein is CASSLFNGGARDTQYF. The CDR3 DNA reads as TGTGCCAGCAGCTTATTTAACGGGGGGGCCCGTGATACGCAGTATTTT.

This chain uses TRBV3-1 with TRBJ2-1; 10 positions match TRBD2. The CDR3 length is 16 residues. The V and J ends lost 4 bases and 6 bases, in that order; junction bases with no gene match: 9. The germline CDR1 and CDR2 sequences are LGHDT and YNNKEL (reference sequence). The CDR3 sequence: CASSPGLAALVNEQFF. DNA of the CDR3: TGTGCCAGCAGCCCCGGACTAGCGGCCTTAGTCAATGAGCAGTTCTTC.

This clonotype was counted only a few times. This sequence joins TRBV10-1 and TRBJ1-1; TRBD1 might be the D (6 bases). Germline CDR1 WNHNN, CDR2 SYGVQD (reference sequence). The CDR3 length is 14 residues. The ends were cut back, 0 bases at V and 1 base at J, with 6 bases in the middle. CDR3 sequence (DNA): TGCGCCAGCAGTGAGTCGGGACAGAACACTGAAGCTTTCTTT. Amino acids: CASSESGQNTEAFF.

This clonotype was detected many times. The chain carries TRBV12-3 or TRBV12-4 and TRBJ2-1, with D unclear. V was pared by 3 bases and J by 1 base, with 10 bases between. There are 15 residues in the CDR3. The chain's CDR3 is CASSFSSPSYNEQFF. The CDR3 coding sequence is TGTGCCAGCAGTTTTTCCTCGCCATCCTACAATGAGCAGTTCTTC.

This clonotype came up a few times. The CDR3 nucleotides are TGCGCCAGCAGCCCCCTTCGGGGGCTTGAAGAAAAACTGTTTTTT. Translating gives CASSPLRGLEEKLFF. The chain joins TRBV4-1 to TRBJ1-4, with TRBD1 as a possible D gene (6 bases). The V gene lost 4 bases and the J gene lost 8 bases, with 17 bases spanning the gap. The CDR3 is 15 residues long. Germline CDR1 reads MGHRA; CDR2 reads YSYEKL.

There are a few counts of this clonotype. This rearrangement joins TRBV18 to TRBJ1-1; tentatively, D is TRBD1 (6 bases). Trimming pared 3 bases from V and 7 bases from J, leaving 12 bases between. The CDR3 sequence is 13 residues long. CDR1 and CDR2 from the germline V gene are KGHSH and LQKENI. The DNA for the CDR3 is TGTGCCAGCTCACCTGAACGAGGGGGTGAAGCTTTCTTT. This codes for CASSPERGGEAFF.

The chain is built from TRBV11-1 and TRBJ1-5; D remains ambiguous. V was shortened by 0 bases and J by 0 bases, with 15 bases between the two germline ends. CDR1 SGHAT and CDR2 FQDESV come from the germline V gene (reference sequence). The CDR3 loop spans 18 amino acids. The CDR3 DNA reads TGTGCCAGCAGCTTAGCCGCGGGCAGCTCTTTTAGCAATCAGCCCCAGCATTTT. It encodes CASSLAAGSSFSNQPQHF. The whole variable domain, remainder taken from reference TRBV11-1 and TRBJ1-5, is EAEVAQSPRYKITEKSQAVAFWCDPISGHATLYWYRQILGQGPELLVQFQDESVVDDSQLPKDRFSAERLKGVDSTLKIQPAELGDSAMYLCASSLAAGSSFSNQPQHFGDGTRLSIL.

The table lists this clonotype with many counts. V is TRBV11-2 and J is TRBJ1-6, with 7 bases identical to TRBD1. This CDR3 comprises 15 residues. In germline, CDR1 is SGHAT, CDR2 FQNNGV. V lost 7 bases to trimming and J lost 0 bases; unmatched junction nucleotides: 3. The CDR3 loop is CASMGQSSYNSPLHF. Here the CDR3 DNA reads TGTGCCAGCATGGGACAGAGCTCCTATAATTCACCCCTCCACTTT.

The V call is TRBV2, the J call TRBJ2-7, with D perhaps matching TRBD1 or TRBD2 (6 bases each). Trimming removed 5 bases at V and 4 bases at J, with 15 bases between. The germline V gene encodes CDR1 SNHLY and CDR2 FYNNEI. There are 14 residues in the CDR3. CDR3 nucleotides: TGTGCCAGCAGTCGGGCCGGGGGCAGGTACGAGCAGTACTTC. Its protein product is CASSRAGGRYEQYF.

This clonotype occurred a few times. Since a much larger clone is just one base distant, this may be a read error. This rearrangement joins TRBV20-1 to TRBJ1-5; possible D gene TRBD1, 5 bases. Germline lookup yields CDR1 DFQATT and CDR2 SNEGSKA (reference sequence). V lost 3 bases and J 5 bases, leaving 17 bases between the germline ends. CDR3 size: 15 residues. The CDR3 is CSASRPGLKDQPQHF. The CDR3 coding sequence is TGCAGTGCTAGTCGCCCGGGACTGAAAGATCAGCCCCAGCATTTT.

This clonotype was counted ten times or more. This sequence joins TRBV12-3 or TRBV12-4 and TRBJ2-2, with no clear D. The CDR3 consists of 13 residues. V was pared by 1 base and J by 6 bases, with 6 bases between. CDR3 sequence: CASSLGYPGELFF. CDR3 nucleotides: TGTGCCAGCAGTTTAGGGTACCCCGGGGAGCTGTTTTTT.

This clonotype occurred many times. The chain couples TRBV20-1 to TRBJ2-2, with D perhaps TRBD1 (5 bases). V gave up 4 bases and J gave up 4 bases, with 7 bases separating them. The germline V gene has CDR1 DFQATT and CDR2 SNEGSKA (reference sequence). This CDR3 is built from 12 residues. DNA of the CDR3: TGCAGTGCTACAGGGTTCACCGGGGAGCTGTTTTTT. Its translation is CSATGFTGELFF.

This clonotype has a count of ten or more. V usage is TRBV29-1 and J usage is TRBJ2-7; 8 nucleotides agree with TRBD2. The V gene end was trimmed by 7 bases and the J gene end by 0 bases; junction bases not matched to a gene: 5. The CDR3 is 13 residues long. Germline-derived CDR1 and CDR2 are SQVTM and ANQGSEA. The CDR3 DNA reads as TGCAGCGCCGCCGGGACTAGCTCCTACGAGCAGTACTTC. Protein product: CSAAGTSSYEQYF.

The table lists this clonotype with a few counts. The chain is built from TRBV7-9 and TRBJ1-2; D perhaps matches TRBD1 (5 bases). V gave up 4 bases and J gave up 3 bases, with 12 bases separating them. The germline V gene has CDR1 SEHNR and CDR2 FQNEAQ (reference sequence). CDR3 length: 14 residues. The chain's CDR3 is CASSSIGTDYGYTF. The CDR3 DNA follows: TGTGCCAGCAGCTCAATCGGGACCGACTATGGCTACACCTTC. Drawing the rest from reference TRBV7-9 and TRBJ1-2, the complete variable domain is DTGVSQNPRHKITKRGQNVTFRCDPISEHNRLYWYRQTLGQGPEFLTYFQNEAQLEKSRLLSDRFSAERPKGSFSTLEIQRTEQGDSAMYLCASSSIGTDYGYTFGSGTRLTVV.

This clonotype was seen at least ten times. This chain connects TRBV30 to TRBJ1-1; tentative D call: TRBD1 (6 bases). V was clipped by 3 bases and J by 1 base, with 9 bases between them. Germline values: CDR1 GTSNPN, CDR2 SVGIG (reference sequence). The CDR3 is made up of 13 amino acids. The DNA for the CDR3 is TGTGCCTGGAGGCCGGACAGGAACACTGAAGCTTTCTTT. Its protein is CAWRPDRNTEAFF.

This clonotype has a count of ten or more. The chain employs TRBV7-2 and TRBJ2-3, with no clear D. CDR3 length: 14 residues. The V end was cut by 2 bases, the J end by 6 bases, with 12 bases between. Germline lookup yields CDR1 SGHTA and CDR2 FQGNSA. The CDR3 nucleotides read TGTGCCAGCAGCTTAAGAGGATTTGGGGATACGCAGTATTTT. Its translation is CASSLRGFGDTQYF.

This clonotype was detected many times. V gene TRBV30 combines with J gene TRBJ1-2; TRBD1 is a possible D gene (5 bases). The V gene lost 0 bases and the J gene lost 2 bases, with 19 bases spanning the gap. CDR1 is GTSNPN, CDR2 SVGIG, per germline (reference sequence). The CDR3 covers 17 residues. This CDR3 is CAWSVPRTWAPNYGYTF. CDR3 coding DNA: TGTGCCTGGAGTGTCCCGAGGACATGGGCCCCGAACTATGGCTACACCTTC.

This clonotype was counted at least ten times. V usage is TRBV21-1 and J usage is TRBJ1-1. TRBV21-1 is designated a pseudogene. This CDR3 spans 15 amino acids. The CDR3 loop reads CASTPSRDPNTEAFF. DNA for the CDR3: TGTGCCAGCACCCCAAGTCGAGACCCGAACACTGAAGCTTTCTTT.

This clonotype was recorded a few times. The V call is TRBV18, the J call TRBJ2-7; D is unresolved. The CDR3 is made up of 13 amino acids. Germline V lookup: CDR1 KGHSH, CDR2 LQKENI. V gave up 1 base and J gave up 3 bases, with 7 bases separating them. The CDR3 sequence: CASSPLEHYEQYF. CDR3 nucleotide sequence: TGTGCCAGCTCACCACTGGAACACTACGAGCAGTACTTC.

This clonotype was recorded at least ten times. The CDR3 sequence: CASSWPGQGGETQYF. The CDR3, as DNA: TGCGCCAGCAGCTGGCCCGGACAGGGTGGAGAGACCCAGTACTTC. The chain couples TRBV5-1 to TRBJ2-5; 8 nucleotides match TRBD1. Germline trimming cut 3 bases from V and 4 bases from J; bases unmatched to any gene: 8. In germline, CDR1 is SGHRS, CDR2 YFSETQ. The length of the CDR3 is 15 residues.